This TCR beta chain was sequenced for a study of lymphopenia after photon versus proton radiotherapy. With regard to this clone: Antigen specificity is unknown.

The assay was immunoSEQ multiplex PCR, and TCRdb's table has in-frame clones only and misses some. The table lists 6,000 to 9,000 clones, around 94% of them singletons. Study findings and constraints: Proton therapy kept repertoires fairly stable, unlike photons, which gained effector/memory cells. Better survival with proton therapy was suggested as possible, not demonstrated. Post-nadir TCR diversity decline inversely tracked overall survival among those who died. Oligoclonal CD8+ Temra expansion after nadir drove photon patients' diversity drop.

V lost 0 bases and J lost 5, with 8 bases in between. CDR1 and CDR2 (germline): LGHNA, YSLEER. This CDR3 contains 14 residues. V usage is TRBV4-3 and J usage is TRBJ1-3; D gene ambiguous. This sequence originates from a woman between 50 and 59 years old with cholangiocarcinoma. The source was peripheral blood, collected from a patient treated with photon-based radiotherapy. This CDR3 is CASSQEPERNTIYF. For the CDR3, the DNA is TGCGCCAGCAGCCAAGAGCCAGAAAGAAACACCATATATTTT.